This T cell receptor beta chain is drawn from a study of CD8 T cells in Susac syndrome. The CDR3 is 21 residues long. V lost 3 bases, J lost 4 bases, and 30 bases lay in between. CDR1 and CDR2 (germline): MNHEY, SMNVEV (reference sequence). The authors reverse transcribed about 0.5 to 1 ug RNA with random hexamers. It was immunoSEQ multiplex PCR that amplified TCR beta CDR3 across 54 Vbeta and 13 Jbeta. TCRdb recomputed calls from the immunoSEQ multiplex PCR reads with MiXCR, one row per CDR3 protein. The repertoire holds roughly 330,000 distinct CDR3 sequences, with 92% as singletons. Treatment-naive patients with stable or active relapsing-remitting disease were the multiple sclerosis controls. For this clonotype: Its specificity is not known.

Study findings and constraints: As the study acknowledged, the number of individuals who were part of its TCR sequencing and HLA analysis was relatively small.

The chain carries TRBV27 and TRBJ2-2; D is perhaps TRBD2 (7 bases). This TCR came from a human donor with multiple sclerosis. The sample was CD4+ T cells from PBMCs. The CDR3 is CASSLRGGPYRVSASTGELFF. CDR3 nucleotide sequence: TGTGCCAGCAGTTTGAGGGGGGGGCCCTACAGGGTATCTGCTTCCACCGGGGAGCTGTTTTTT.